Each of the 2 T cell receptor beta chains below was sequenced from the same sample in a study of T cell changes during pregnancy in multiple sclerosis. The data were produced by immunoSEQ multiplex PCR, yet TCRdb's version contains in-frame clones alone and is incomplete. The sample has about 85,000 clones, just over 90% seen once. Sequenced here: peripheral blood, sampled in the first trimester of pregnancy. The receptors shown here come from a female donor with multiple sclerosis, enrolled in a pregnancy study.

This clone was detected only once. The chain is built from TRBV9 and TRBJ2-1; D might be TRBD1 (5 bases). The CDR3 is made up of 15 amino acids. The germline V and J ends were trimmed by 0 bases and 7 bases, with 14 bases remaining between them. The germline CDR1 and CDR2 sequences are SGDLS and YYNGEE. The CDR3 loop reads CASSVDVGPWNEQFF. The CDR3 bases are TGTGCCAGCAGCGTAGATGTGGGGCCCTGGAATGAGCAGTTCTTC.

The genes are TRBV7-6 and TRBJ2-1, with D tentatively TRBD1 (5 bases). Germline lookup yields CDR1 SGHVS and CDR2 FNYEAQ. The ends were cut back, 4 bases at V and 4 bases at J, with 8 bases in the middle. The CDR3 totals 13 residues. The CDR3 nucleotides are TGTGCCAGCAGCTCCGACAGATACAATGAGCAGTTCTTC. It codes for CASSSDRYNEQFF.